The 23 T cell receptor beta chains below were found in one sample sequenced in a study of tumor-infiltrating lymphocytes in oesophageal squamous cell carcinoma. In TCRdb, the PCR reads were re-called with MiXCR into one record per CDR3 protein. This table has about 12,000 distinct CDR3 sequences, about half appearing once. Sequences were obtained from normal esophageal tissue next to the tumor. The receptor source for this set is a male donor with esophageal squamous cell carcinoma.

The rearrangement joins TRBV7-2 to TRBJ2-6, with a tentative D call TRBD1 (5 bases). This CDR3 comprises 18 residues. The V gene lost 4 bases and the J gene lost 0 bases, with 16 bases spanning the gap. Germline V gives CDR1 SGHTA, CDR2 FQGNSA. The CDR3 DNA reads TGTGCCAGCAGCTACCCTTTTGGACACCACTCTGGGGCCAACGTCCTGACTTTC. Translating gives CASSYPFGHHSGANVLTF.

In regard to this clonotype: One end of the junction varies from germline; a read error may be responsible. CDR3 sequence (DNA): TGTGCCAGCAGCTTAGATATCGGTGGGAGTGGCTTC. It codes for CASSLDIGGSGF. The rearrangement links TRBV11-3 to TRBJ2-6, with D possibly TRBD2 on 5 matching bases. There are 12 residues in the CDR3. CDR1 is SGHNT and CDR2 is YENEEA in the germline V gene. The entire variable domain, with the rest obtained from reference TRBV11-3 and TRBJ2-6, is as follows: EAGVVQSPRYKIIEKKQPVAFWCNPISGHNTLYWYLQNLGQGPELLIRYENEEAVDDSQLPKDRFSAERLKGVDSTLKIQPAELGDSAVYLCASSLDIGGSGFGAGSRLTVL.

This clonotype was seen only a few times. The chain has TRBV7-2 and TRBJ2-6; TRBD1 might be the D (5 bases). Per germline, CDR1 SGHTA and CDR2 FQGNSA. V was pared by 1 base and J by 0 bases, with 10 bases between. The CDR3 length is 17 residues. The CDR3 reads CASSLVGRASGANVLTF. The DNA of the CDR3 is TGTGCCAGCAGCTTAGTAGGCAGGGCCTCTGGGGCCAACGTCCTGACTTTC.

This clonotype was seen a few times. J is TRBJ2-3 and V is TRBV25-1; weak D call: TRBD1 (6 bases). Trimming took off 5 bases at V and 3 bases at J, with 9 bases between the two ends. Germline V gene sequence: CDR1 MGHDK, CDR2 SYGVNS. The CDR3 is made up of 13 amino acids. The CDR3 is CASSKQGTDTQYF. The CDR3 coding sequence is TGTGCCAGCAGTAAACAGGGTACAGATACGCAGTATTTT.

This clonotype was counted only a few times. The gene calls are TRBV11-2 and TRBJ2-5; D call uncertain. Germline V CDR1 and CDR2: SGHAT, FQNNGV. The CDR3 is 12 amino acids. V lost 0 bases and J 1 base, leaving 0 bases between the germline ends. The CDR3 nucleotides read TGTGCCAGCAGCTTAGACCAAGAGACCCAGTACTTC. Translated: CASSLDQETQYF.

This clonotype was found many times. As the CDR3 is not closed by the conserved phenylalanine or tryptophan, this likely results from a read error. It is unclear where the CDR3 begins or ends on the DNA, so no DNA is shown, and the CDR3 is as TCRdb lists it. The rearrangement uses TRBV6-8 and TRBJ2-6; the table's TRBD1 call for D was not verified on the DNA. The CDR3 adds up to 11 amino acids, both ends counted. CDR1 and CDR2 (germline): MNHGY, SAAAGT. The CDR3 is CWGNGIRDQDM.

A remark on this clonotype: The CDR3 does not end in the conserved phenylalanine or tryptophan, so this is likely a read error. It is unclear where the CDR3 begins or ends on the DNA, so no DNA is shown, and the CDR3 is as TCRdb lists it. CDR3 sequence reads: CASSPGTIGETQYFGA. This sequence joins TRBV7-3 and TRBJ1-1. The CDR3 is 16 amino acids in total, end residues counted. Germline values: CDR1 SGHTA, CDR2 FQGTGA.

Sample share makes this clonotype medium-sized. This sequence may be a read error, since a much larger clone differs from it by one base. The chain recombines TRBV7-3 with TRBJ2-7; no reliable D call. The germline CDR1 and CDR2 sequences are SGHTA and FQGTGA. The V end was cut by 0 bases, the J end by 7 bases, with 10 bases between. The CDR3 has 13 residues. The CDR3 bases are TGTGCCAGCAGCTTAACCGGGTACAATGAGCAGTACTTC. Its protein is CASSLTGYNEQYF.

This clonotype showed up just a few times. A clone one base away is much larger, so this may be a read error. The chain couples TRBV6-1 to TRBJ2-7; 14 bases are a match to TRBD2. The J call is doubtful: the DNA matches TRBJ2-1 better. CDR3 length: 15 amino acids. CDR1 and CDR2 (germline): MNHNS, SASEGT. CDR3 loop: CASNRGLAGVVEQFF. CDR3 DNA: TGTGCCAGCAATAGGGGACTAGCGGGAGTTGTCGAGCAGTTCTTC.

This chain uses TRBV7-8 with TRBJ2-1; D may be TRBD1 (5 bases). Deletions cut 8 bases from V and 8 bases from J, with 16 bases between. This CDR3 spans 13 amino acids. Germline loops: CDR1 SGHVS, CDR2 FQNEAQ. The CDR3 region has the DNA TGTGCCAGCGGGCCGGACCAAGGGGATGAGCAGTTCTTC. Amino acid sequence: CASGPDQGDEQFF.

CDR3 region: CATSRSGLGPDTQYF. CDR3 bases: TGTGCCACCAGCAGATCGGGACTAGGGCCAGATACGCAGTATTTT. The V gene is TRBV15, the J gene TRBJ2-3; TRBD2 agrees at 8 bases. V was pared by 2 bases and J by 4 bases, with 5 bases of the junction left unmatched. Germline-derived CDR1 and CDR2 are LNHNV and YYDKDF (reference sequence). The CDR3 has 15 residues.

This clonotype is medium-sized within its sample. The chain links TRBV6-1 to TRBJ2-5; the D gene is possibly TRBD2 (6 bases). CDR1 MNHNS and CDR2 SASEGT come from the germline V gene. The CDR3 runs to 15 residues. The V gene lost 2 bases and the J gene lost 4 bases, with 14 bases spanning the gap. The CDR3 spells CASSESRGRRETQYF. The CDR3 bases are TGTGCCAGCAGTGAAAGTCGGGGGAGGAGAGAGACCCAGTACTTC.

In this sample, this clonotype is large. The chain has TRBV12-5 and TRBJ2-1; no definite D call. CDR1 is LGHNT, CDR2 FRNRAP, per germline. This CDR3 contains 13 residues. Trimming shortened V by 1 base and J by 6 bases, and 7 bases separated the two germline ends. The DNA of the CDR3 is TGTGCTAGTGGTTTGGGGAGATTCAATGAGCAGTTCTTC. This translates into CASGLGRFNEQFF.

This clonotype occurred a few times. The gene calls are TRBV7-6 and TRBJ2-1, with a tentative D call TRBD1 (7 bases). The end of the DNA aligns better with TRBJ2-7, so the J call may be wrong. CDR1 is SGHVS and CDR2 is FNYEAQ in the germline V gene. This CDR3 has 15 residues. Here the CDR3 DNA reads TGTGCCAGCAGTTCCGACAGGGAGGTCTCCTACGAGCAGTACTTC. This sequence encodes CASSSDREVSYEQYF.

The chain employs TRBV7-6 and TRBJ2-3, with 9 bases matching TRBD1. Per germline, CDR1 SGHVS and CDR2 FNYEAQ. The J segment lost 2 bases and the V segment lost 4 bases, leaving 4 bases of the junction unmatched. This CDR3 is 15 amino acids long. This CDR3 is CASSSDRGNTDTQYF. In nucleotides, the CDR3 is TGTGCCAGCAGCTCGGACAGGGGAAACACAGATACGCAGTATTTT.

The rearrangement uses TRBV7-2 and TRBJ2-3; D remains ambiguous. This CDR3 is built from 13 residues. V was pared by 2 bases and J by 1 base, with 4 bases between. CDR1 and CDR2 from the germline V gene are SGHTA and FQGNSA. The chain's CDR3 is CASSLKGTDTQYF. The CDR3 nucleotides read TGTGCCAGCAGCTTAAAAGGCACAGATACGCAGTATTTT. Based on the CDR3 plus reference TRBV7-2 and TRBJ2-3, the full variable domain is GAGVSQSPSNKVTEKGKDVELRCDPISGHTALYWYRQSLGQGLEFLIYFQGNSAPDKSGLPSDRFSAERTGGSVSTLTIQRTQQEDSAVYLCASSLKGTDTQYFGPGTRLTVL.

This clonotype was detected ten times or more. The chain carries TRBV28 and TRBJ1-2; D may be TRBD1 (5 bases). The CDR3 is made up of 14 amino acids. Germline V gene lookup returns CDR1 MDHEN and CDR2 SYDVKM. The ends were cut back, 2 bases at V and 3 bases at J, with 10 bases in the middle. The CDR3 region has the DNA TGTGCCAGCAGTTTAGGCGCGGGGGACTATGGCTACACCTTC. It codes for CASSLGAGDYGYTF.

For the CDR3, the DNA is TGTGCCAGCAGTTTATGGGGACAGGGATACAATGAGCAGTTCTTC. Translation gives CASSLWGQGYNEQFF. The genes are TRBV12-3 or TRBV12-4 and TRBJ2-5, with 9 bases identical to TRBD1. The J call may be in error: the DNA end matches TRBJ2-1 better. The CDR3 contains 15 residues.

The sample holds a few counts of this clonotype. V and J are TRBV28 and TRBJ2-7; D tentatively reads TRBD1 or TRBD2 (5 bases each). Germline V gene lookup returns CDR1 MDHEN and CDR2 SYDVKM. The CDR3 has 15 amino acids. Trimming left V 6 bases short and J 7 bases short, with 22 bases between. CDR3 DNA: TGTGCCAGCAGGACGGGACCGAACTTACCGGGAGAGCAGTACTTC. This translates into CASRTGPNLPGEQYF.

The chain uses TRBV6-1 and TRBJ2-5, with TRBD1 matching 8 bases. The CDR3 is made up of 15 amino acids. Germline V gene sequence: CDR1 MNHNS, CDR2 SASEGT. V dropped 6 bases and J dropped 4; count of bases not matched to a gene: 10. In DNA, the CDR3 is TGTGCCAGCAGGACCGGACAGGGCCTCGGAGAGACCCAGTACTTC. It yields the protein CASRTGQGLGETQYF.

This rearrangement joins TRBV7-3 to TRBJ1-1; D perhaps matches TRBD1 (5 bases). This CDR3 contains 15 residues. Germline loops: CDR1 SGHTA, CDR2 FQGTGA. V lost 3 bases and J 1 base, leaving 12 bases between the germline ends. For the CDR3, the DNA is TGTGCCAGCAGCTTGAGGGGTCGGGAGAACACTGAAGCTTTCTTT. It is translated as CASSLRGRENTEAFF.

This sequence joins TRBV12-3 or TRBV12-4 and TRBJ1-1, with 7 bases fitting TRBD1. Trimming removed 5 bases from V and 5 bases from J; junction bases left unmatched: 11. This CDR3 is built from 15 residues. The CDR3 spells CASSPTGRQLTEAFF. As DNA, the CDR3 is TGTGCCAGCAGTCCGACAGGGCGGCAGCTAACTGAAGCTTTCTTT.

The genes are TRBV7-6 and TRBJ2-1; 16 positions agree with TRBD2. The J call is in doubt because the DNA end fits TRBJ2-5 better. CDR1 is SGHVS and CDR2 is FNYEAQ in the germline V gene. CDR3 size: 16 residues. The CDR3 sequence: CASSSGLAGGQETQYF. The CDR3 DNA is TGTGCCAGCAGCTCGGGACTAGCGGGAGGGCAAGAGACCCAGTACTTC.